This entry is about one T cell receptor (beta chain). Its antigen remains unknown. This record comes from a study of a mutant IDH1 vaccine in newly diagnosed glioma. Sequencing was performed with immunoSEQ multiplex PCR; in TCRdb, only in-frame clones are kept and a portion is missing. The table shows about 54,000 clones, with approximately 87% occurring only once. The time point is: week 23, last vaccination. With topical imiquimod, each dose of the vaccine consisted of 300 ug of mutant IDH1 20-mer peptide. This CDR3 is 17 amino acids long. Trimming removed 4 bases from V and 9 bases from J; junction bases left unmatched: 17. Germline CDR1 and CDR2: SNHLY and FYNNEI.

This sample comprised PBMCs, obtained from a glioma patient whose treatment included an IDH1 peptide vaccine. The rearrangement links TRBV2 to TRBJ2-5; TRBD1 agrees at 10 bases. This TCR derives from a man aged 35-49 years with glioma. This chain's CDR3 is CASSVRQGALAGVPQYF. The CDR3 nucleotides read TGTGCCAGCAGTGTACGACAGGGGGCTCTAGCCGGAGTGCCCCAGTACTTC.